This T cell receptor beta chain was profiled in a study of cytomegalovirus exposure and HLA in healthy donors. Overall study results and limits: As immune exposure information, only CMV serostatus was available. 87-base-pair reads could not separate some V segments, including TRBV6-2 and TRBV6-3. It was 160 or so TCR beta chains that were listed as cytomegalovirus-associated.

Healthy bone marrow donors made up the donor group. This CDR3 has 12 amino acids. The J segment lost 6 bases and the V segment lost 8 bases, leaving 3 bases of the junction unmatched. Germline loops: CDR1 MDHEN, CDR2 SYDVKM. Concerning this clone itself: Its antigen remains unknown.

A multiplex PCR was run with 60 Vbeta primers and 13 Jbeta primers. Here immunoSEQ multiplex PCR was the method, and the copy in TCRdb shows in-frame clones only, minus some. The data show 110,000 or so clones, 77% seen once. The sequenced sample consisted of PBMCs. This receptor was taken from a woman aged 40 to 50 in good health and CMV-seropositive. V and J are TRBV28 and TRBJ1-4; 7 bases fit TRBD1. CDR3 in amino acids: CASAGQYEKLFF. DNA for the CDR3: TGTGCCAGCGCGGGACAGTATGAAAAACTGTTTTTT.